The rows below give T cell receptor beta chains drawn from one sample of a study of blood T cell repertoires in COVID-19. Assay used: immunoSEQ multiplex PCR; TCRdb lists only in-frame clones, some missing. The table has tens of thousands of clones, 70% to 90% seen once; the top ten hold approximately 14%. Sequenced sample: peripheral blood. These receptors were taken from a woman between 65 and 79 years old with acute or convalescent COVID-19. Both conserved end residues are part of each CDR3. A D gene is named only where the DNA matches it firmly. Not all rows give a size; the values are once, few, many and, for expanded clones, a class.

j_call	v_call	clone_size	d_call	cdr3_nt	cdr3_aa
TRBJ2-2	TRBV2	.	.	TGTGCCAGCCTCCCCGGACAGAACACCGGGGAGCTGTTTTTT	CASLPGQNTGELFF
TRBJ2-3	TRBV5-1	.	.	TGCGCCAGCAGCTTGGATCTTATGGCTAGCGCGTACACAGATACGCAGTATTTT	CASSLDLMASAYTDTQYF
TRBJ1-1	TRBV6-2/TRBV6-3	once	.	TGTGCCAGCAGTTACCCCCAAACAGCGAACACTGAAGCTTTCTTT	CASSYPQTANTEAFF
TRBJ2-1	TRBV14	.	.	TGTGCCAGCAGCCCCCAGGGCAATGAGCAGTTCTTC	CASSPQGNEQFF
TRBJ1-4	TRBV2	.	TRBD1	TGTGCCAGGGACTCTGACAGGGGGCGTGAAAAACTGTTTTTT	CARDSDRGREKLFF
TRBJ1-4	TRBV6-6	.	TRBD1	TGTGCCAGCAGTGTCACAGGGGGCTATGAAAAACTGTTTTTT	CASSVTGGYEKLFF
TRBJ1-6	TRBV6-1	.	TRBD1	TGTGCCAGCAGTGGACCCCCGACAGGGCTGCCCGGCTCCTATAATTCACCCCTCCACTTT	CASSGPPTGLPGSYNSPLHF
TRBJ1-1	TRBV19	.	TRBD1	TGTGCCAGTAGTATTCCGGGGACAGGGATCACTGAAGCTTTCTTT	CASSIPGTGITEAFF
TRBJ2-5	TRBV5-1	.	TRBD2	TGCGCCAGCAGCTTGGACGGGTTTAGCGGGGGCCTTGAACAGACCCAGTACTTC	CASSLDGFSGGLEQTQYF
TRBJ2-1	TRBV5-4	few	TRBD2	TGTGCCAGTCAGCGCAGCGGGGGGACATACAATGAGCAGTTCTTC	CASQRSGGTYNEQFF
TRBJ2-3	TRBV7-2	.	TRBD1	TGTGCCAGCAGCACCGGGACAGGATGGACAGATACGCAGTATTTT	CASSTGTGWTDTQYF
TRBJ2-2	TRBV3-1/TRBV3-2	.	.	TGTGCCAGCAGCCAAGGTCGGGCCGGGGAGCTGTTTTTT	CASSQGRAGELFF
TRBJ2-1	TRBV14	.	TRBD2	TGTGCCAGCAGCCATCGACCGGGGGGACTGAGCTCCTACAATGAGCAGTTCTTC	CASSHRPGGLSSYNEQFF
TRBJ1-2	TRBV19	.	TRBD1	TGTGCCAGTAGTATAGACCCGGACAGGGTAGACTATGGCTACACCTTC	CASSIDPDRVDYGYTF
TRBJ2-1	TRBV27	.	TRBD1	TGTGCCAGCAGTTTAAGGGGCCGGGACAGGGGAAACAATGAGCAGTTCTTC	CASSLRGRDRGNNEQFF
TRBJ2-3	TRBV2	.	TRBD2	TGTGCCAGTGTTAGCGGGAGGGCCTCAGATACGCAGTATTTT	CASVSGRASDTQYF